A single sample is the source of the 19 T cell receptor beta chains below, sequenced in a study of blood T cell repertoires in COVID-19. Libraries were prepared by immunoSEQ multiplex PCR; TCRdb keeps only in-frame clonotypes and omits some of them. The sample lists approximately 120,000 clones; 86% were seen once. Sequencing input: peripheral blood. The receptors derive from a human donor in a cohort sampled during active COVID-19.

The CDR3 DNA reads TGTGCCAGCTCACAAATGGGACAGGGGGGAACTGAAGCTTTCTTT. Protein sequence: CASSQMGQGGTEAFF. V gene TRBV18 combines with J gene TRBJ1-1, with 11 bases aligning to TRBD1. CDR1 and CDR2 from the germline V gene are KGHSH and LQKENI. This CDR3 contains 15 residues. V lost 4 bases, J lost 5 bases, and 6 bases stayed unmatched. Complete variable domain (other parts from reference TRBV18 and TRBJ1-1): NAGVMQNPRHLVRRRGQEARLRCSPMKGHSHVYWYRQLPEEGLKFMVYLQKENIIDESGMPKERFSAEFPKEGPSILRIQQVVRGDSAAYFCASSQMGQGGTEAFFGQGTRLTVV.

The rearrangement joins TRBV7-8 to TRBJ2-7, with 10 bases fitting TRBD2. The trim removed 0 bases at V and 5 bases at J, leaving 4 bases unmatched. Germline-derived CDR1 and CDR2 are SGHVS and FQNEAQ. The CDR3 loop spans 15 amino acids. Here the CDR3 DNA reads TGTGCCAGCAGCTTAGCGCTAGCGGGAGCCGACGAGCAGTACTTC. Translation: CASSLALAGADEQYF.

The chain couples TRBV9 to TRBJ2-7, with 8 bases matching TRBD2. The CDR3 contains 15 residues. V trimming: 3 bases; J trimming: 5 bases; junction bases outside the gene matches: 10. Germline values: CDR1 SGDLS, CDR2 YYNGEE. CDR3 in amino acids: CASSGSGGPGDEQYF. As DNA, the CDR3 is TGTGCCAGCAGCGGCTCGGGAGGGCCAGGGGACGAGCAGTACTTC. The full variable domain, with the rest looked up from reference TRBV9 and TRBJ2-7, is DSGVTQTPKHLITATGQRVTLRCSPRSGDLSVYWYQQSLDQGLQFLIQYYNGEERAKGNILERFSAQQFPDLHSELNLSSLELGDSALYFCASSGSGGPGDEQYFGPGTRLTVT.

The rearrangement joins TRBV18 to TRBJ2-3; 8 nucleotides align to TRBD2. J lost 8 bases, V lost 6 bases, and 16 bases had no gene match. The CDR3 covers 16 residues. CDR1 and CDR2 from the germline V gene are KGHSH and LQKENI. The CDR3 DNA reads as TGTGCCAGCTCGCCTCCCCTCGCGGGGGGAGTCGGTACGCAGTATTTT. Encoded protein: CASSPPLAGGVGTQYF.

The chain is built from TRBV3-1 (or the pseudogene TRBV3-2) and TRBJ1-1, with a possible D match to TRBD1 (5 bases). CDR1 LGHDT and CDR2 YNNKEL come from the germline V gene (reference sequence). Trimming cost V 2 bases and J 0 bases, with 10 bases left between them. The CDR3 is 15 amino acids. The CDR3: CASSQNRQLNTEAFF. The CDR3 DNA reads TGTGCCAGCAGCCAAAATCGACAGTTGAACACTGAAGCTTTCTTT.

V gene TRBV5-8 combines with J gene TRBJ2-5; TRBD1 is a possible D gene (5 bases). The V end was cut by 6 bases, the J end by 1 base, with 13 bases between. CDR3 length: 14 residues. The germline CDR1 and CDR2 sequences are SGHTS and YDEGEE. The CDR3 loop reads CASNYQDIQETQYF. The CDR3 coding sequence is TGTGCCAGCAACTACCAGGACATCCAAGAGACCCAGTACTTC.

The V call is TRBV29-1, the J call TRBJ1-2, with TRBD1 matching over 7 bases. This CDR3 region has 17 residues. The trim removed 2 bases at V and 5 bases at J, leaving 17 bases unmatched. Germline-derived CDR1 and CDR2 are SQVTM and ANQGSEA. In nucleotides, the CDR3 is TGCAGCGTTGAACTACGGGACAGCCGACCCCGAGTTTATGGCTACACCTTC. It specifies CSVELRDSRPRVYGYTF.

The genes are TRBV5-1 and TRBJ2-7, with D possibly matching TRBD1 (5 bases). The CDR3 contains 12 residues. Germline V gives CDR1 SGHRS, CDR2 YFSETQ. V lost 3 bases to trimming and J lost 5 bases, with 9 bases between them. In DNA, the CDR3 is TGCGCCAGCAGCTGGGGCCGTGACGAGCAGTACTTC. This sequence encodes CASSWGRDEQYF.

The rearrangement links TRBV23-1 to TRBJ2-1; no clear D. TRBV23-1 is given ORF status, its function remaining uncertain. The CDR3 contains 13 residues. With 0 bases removed from V and 7 bases from J, the gap between germline ends came to 7 bases. The CDR3 DNA follows: TGCGCCAGCAGTCAATCGGGCAGTAATGAGCAGTTCTTC. It is translated as CASSQSGSNEQFF.

The chain joins TRBV6-6 to TRBJ2-3; 7 nucleotides match TRBD2. After removal of 2 bases from V and 3 bases from J, the junction contained 8 bases not matched to a gene. This CDR3 contains 16 residues. The germline V gene has CDR1 MNHNY and CDR2 SVGAGI (reference sequence). The DNA of the CDR3 is TGTGCCAGCAGTTACCTAGCGGCGGCTGGAACAGATACGCAGTATTTT. Residues: CASSYLAAAGTDTQYF.

The chain links TRBV6-2 or TRBV6-3 to TRBJ2-1; D might be TRBD2 (6 bases). Trimming took off 2 bases at V and 2 bases at J, with 16 bases between the two ends. The germline gives CDR1 MNHEY, CDR2 SVGEGT. CDR3 size: 17 residues. As DNA, the CDR3 is TGTGCCAGCAGTTACGTTCGGGGGATGGGCGCCTACAATGAGCAGTTCTTC. Translation gives CASSYVRGMGAYNEQFF.

The chain links TRBV4-1 to TRBJ1-4; a weak D match, TRBD1 (6 bases). Trimming stripped 0 bases from V and 3 bases from J, with 17 bases between. Looked up from germline, CDR1 is MGHRA and CDR2 is YSYEKL. CDR3 length: 18 residues. CDR3 sequence: CASSQDGERGIPNEKLFF. CDR3 coding DNA: TGCGCCAGCAGCCAAGATGGAGAGAGGGGGATACCTAATGAAAAACTGTTTTTT.

V and J are TRBV5-8 and TRBJ2-7; 9 bases fit TRBD2. CDR3 length: 17 residues. The junction had 13 bases not matched to a gene; V was cut back by 4 bases and J by 2 bases. Germline V gene data show CDR1 as SGHTS and CDR2 as YDEGEE. The CDR3 bases are TGTGCCAGCAGCCCCTGGCTAGCGGGGACCAAGACCTACGAGCAGTACTTC. Protein product: CASSPWLAGTKTYEQYF.

CDR3 sequence: CASRERDSKEQYF. Here the CDR3 DNA reads TGTGCCAGCAGGGAGCGGGATTCTAAGGAGCAGTACTTC. This chain joins TRBV6-5 and TRBJ2-7; 7 nucleotides line up with TRBD2. Germline assignment: CDR1 MNHEY and CDR2 SVGAGI. The CDR3 has 13 residues. J gave up 7 bases and V 6 bases, and 9 bases lay outside the gene matches.

The chain uses TRBV11-3 and TRBJ2-7, with 8 positions matching TRBD1. V trimming: 5 bases; J trimming: 4 bases; junction bases outside the gene matches: 4. CDR3 size: 13 residues. Germline CDR1 reads SGHNT; CDR2 reads YENEEA. CDR3 loop: CASSRTGSYEQYF. CDR3 coding DNA: TGTGCCAGCAGCAGGACAGGGAGTTACGAGCAGTACTTC.

The chain is built from TRBV2 and TRBJ1-2, with a weak D call TRBD1 (5 bases). Trimming cost V 4 bases and J 0 bases, with 9 bases left between them. Germline V gene sequence: CDR1 SNHLY, CDR2 FYNNEI. The length of the CDR3 is 14 residues. CDR3 nucleotide sequence: TGTGCCAGCAGTGCTGAGACAGCTAACTATGGCTACACCTTC. This encodes CASSAETANYGYTF.

The rearrangement joins TRBV5-6 to TRBJ2-1; D not resolved. V was clipped by 4 bases and J by 3 bases, with 8 bases between them. CDR1 SGHDT and CDR2 YYEEEE come from the germline V gene. CDR3 length: 13 amino acids. CDR3 DNA sequence: TGTGCCAGCAGCCCCGGGTACTACAATGAGCAGTTCTTC. Its protein is CASSPGYYNEQFF.

CDR3 loop: CASSLIKGALRNTEAFF. As DNA, the CDR3 is TGTGCCAGCAGCTTGATAAAGGGGGCTCTTCGGAACACTGAAGCTTTCTTT. The chain employs TRBV7-2 and TRBJ1-1; TRBD1 aligns across 7 bases. The CDR3 sequence is 17 residues long. Germline lookup yields CDR1 SGHTA and CDR2 FQGNSA. V was pared by 3 bases and J by 1 base, with 11 bases of the junction left unmatched.

Comments on this clone: Mismatch with germline at one junction end may stem from a read error. The rearrangement links TRBV20-1 to TRBJ1-2; TRBD1 aligns across 9 bases. Germline V CDR1 and CDR2: DFQATT, SNEGSKA (reference sequence). This CDR3 region has 10 residues. CDR3 in DNA: TGCAGTGCTGGATTAGACAGGGGGGACTTC. Translation: CSAGLDRGDF.